Given below is one T cell receptor beta chain in context. Germline V gives CDR1 LGHNA, CDR2 YNFKEQ. Trimming left V 8 bases short and J 1 base short, with 12 bases between. The CDR3 has 14 amino acids. These data come from a study of PD-1 blockade in classical Hodgkin lymphoma. Each and every patient relapsed after autologous stem cell transplantation, and patients got differing brentuximab vedotin exposure. Sequencing was performed with immunoSEQ multiplex PCR; in TCRdb, only in-frame clones are kept and a portion is missing. The table has 25,000 to 35,000 clones, roughly three quarters seen once. Specimen: peripheral blood mononuclear cells (PBMCs), collected before the second cycle of nivolumab. The TCR originated in a human donor with classical Hodgkin lymphoma. The chain is built from TRBV4-2 and TRBJ2-1, with a weak D call TRBD2 (6 bases). CDR3 sequence: CASSRELSYNEQFF. The CDR3 DNA reads TGTGCCAGCTCTCGGGAGCTATCCTACAATGAGCAGTTCTTC.